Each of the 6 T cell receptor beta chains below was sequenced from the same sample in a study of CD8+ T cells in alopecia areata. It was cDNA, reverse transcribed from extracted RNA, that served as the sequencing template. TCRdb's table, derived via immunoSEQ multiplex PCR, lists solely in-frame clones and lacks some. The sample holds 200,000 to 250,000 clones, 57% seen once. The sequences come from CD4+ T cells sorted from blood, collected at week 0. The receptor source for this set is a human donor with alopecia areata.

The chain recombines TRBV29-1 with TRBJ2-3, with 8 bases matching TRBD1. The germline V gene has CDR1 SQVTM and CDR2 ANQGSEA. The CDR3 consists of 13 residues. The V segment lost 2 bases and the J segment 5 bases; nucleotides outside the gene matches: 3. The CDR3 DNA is TGCAGCGTTGAAATACAGGGGGTAGATACGCAGTATTTT. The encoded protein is CSVEIQGVDTQYF.

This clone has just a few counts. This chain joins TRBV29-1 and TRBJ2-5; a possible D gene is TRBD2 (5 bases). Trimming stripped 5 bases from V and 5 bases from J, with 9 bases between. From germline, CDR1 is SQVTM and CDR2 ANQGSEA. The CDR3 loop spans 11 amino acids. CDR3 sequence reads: CSVRGGETQYF. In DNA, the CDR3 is TGCAGCGTTCGTGGCGGGGAGACCCAGTACTTC.

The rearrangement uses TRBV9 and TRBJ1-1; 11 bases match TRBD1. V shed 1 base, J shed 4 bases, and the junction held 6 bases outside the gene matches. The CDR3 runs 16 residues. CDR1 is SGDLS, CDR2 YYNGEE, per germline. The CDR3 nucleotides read TGTGCCAGCAGCGTACTAGGACAGGGGGCTATCACTGAAGCTTTCTTT. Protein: CASSVLGQGAITEAFF. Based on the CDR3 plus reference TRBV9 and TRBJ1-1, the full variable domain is DSGVTQTPKHLITATGQRVTLRCSPRSGDLSVYWYQQSLDQGLQFLIQYYNGEERAKGNILERFSAQQFPDLHSELNLSSLELGDSALYFCASSVLGQGAITEAFFGQGTRLTVV.

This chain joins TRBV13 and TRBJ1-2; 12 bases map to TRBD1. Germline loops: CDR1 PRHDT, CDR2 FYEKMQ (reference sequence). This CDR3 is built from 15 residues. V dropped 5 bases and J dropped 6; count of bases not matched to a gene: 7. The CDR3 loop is CASSPRDRGLHGYTF. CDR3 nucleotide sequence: TGTGCCAGCAGCCCCCGGGACAGGGGGCTCCATGGCTACACCTTC.

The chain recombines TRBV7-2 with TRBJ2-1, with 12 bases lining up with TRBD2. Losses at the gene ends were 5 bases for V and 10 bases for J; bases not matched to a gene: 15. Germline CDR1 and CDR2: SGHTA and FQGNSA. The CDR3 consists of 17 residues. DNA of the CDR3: TGTGCCAGCAGCGTCCAGGCTAGCGGGAGGGAAGGCGGCGAGCAGTTCTTC. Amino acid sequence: CASSVQASGREGGEQFF.

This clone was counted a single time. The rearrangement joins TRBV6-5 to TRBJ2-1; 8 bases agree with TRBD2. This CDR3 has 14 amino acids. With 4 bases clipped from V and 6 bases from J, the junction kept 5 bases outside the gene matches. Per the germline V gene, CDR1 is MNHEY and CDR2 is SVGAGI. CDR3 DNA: TGTGCCAGCAGTTGCAAGCGGGGGTTCAATGAGCAGTTCTTC. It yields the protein CASSCKRGFNEQFF.